These 6 T cell receptor beta chains share one sample of origin, sequenced in a study of PD-1 blockade in classical Hodgkin lymphoma. The protocol was immunoSEQ multiplex PCR, while the TCRdb copy is restricted to in-frame clones and leaves out a portion. The data show approximately 98,000 clones, about 88% seen once. Every patient experienced relapse after autologous stem cell transplantation, and brentuximab vedotin exposure varied. Sequencing used peripheral blood mononuclear cells (PBMCs), obtained before the second cycle of nivolumab. These receptors were obtained from a human donor with classical Hodgkin lymphoma.

V usage is TRBV2 and J usage is TRBJ1-2, with TRBD1 as a possible D gene (5 bases). Germline CDR1 reads SNHLY; CDR2 reads FYNNEI. This CDR3 is 14 amino acids long. The V gene lost 3 bases and the J gene lost 4 bases, with 12 bases spanning the gap. This CDR3 is CASSEGRQSYGYTF. CDR3 sequence (DNA): TGTGCCAGCAGTGAGGGTAGACAGTCCTATGGCTACACCTTC.

A single count supports this clone. V and J are TRBV9 and TRBJ1-4, with D hard to call. V was trimmed by 3 bases and J by 8 bases, leaving 8 bases between them. There are 12 residues in the CDR3. The germline gives CDR1 SGDLS, CDR2 YYNGEE. The CDR3 coding sequence is TGTGCCAGCAGCGGCTTAAAGGAAAAACTGTTTTTT. It translates to CASSGLKEKLFF.

The chain couples TRBV5-1 to TRBJ1-2, with 8 bases aligning to TRBD1. The CDR3 is 14 amino acids. Germline-derived CDR1 and CDR2 are SGHRS and YFSETQ. The J segment lost 3 bases and the V segment lost 0 bases, leaving 1 base of the junction unmatched. The CDR3 loop is CASSLVTGDYGYTF. As DNA, the CDR3 is TGCGCCAGCAGCTTGGTGACAGGGGACTATGGCTACACCTTC.

The chain recombines TRBV6-5 with TRBJ1-2; D not certain. Germline assignment: CDR1 MNHEY and CDR2 SVGAGI. The CDR3 consists of 13 residues. Trimming left V 0 bases short and J 2 bases short, with 4 bases between. The CDR3 loop reads CASSYSGNYGYTF. The CDR3 nucleotides read TGTGCCAGCAGTTACTCAGGGAACTATGGCTACACCTTC.

CDR3 sequence (DNA): TGTGCCAGCAGCGTTACTAGCGGACAATTAGGCGGGGAGCTGTTTTTT. Its translation: CASSVTSGQLGGELFF. The chain links TRBV28 to TRBJ2-2; the match to TRBD2 covers 8 bases. J gave up 7 bases and V 6 bases, and 13 bases lay outside the gene matches. The CDR3 totals 16 residues. CDR1 and CDR2 (germline): MDHEN, SYDVKM.

V is TRBV4-2 and J is TRBJ2-2; 7 bases are a match to TRBD2. Per the germline V gene, CDR1 is LGHNA and CDR2 is YNFKEQ. The junction had 9 bases not matched to a gene; V was cut back by 1 base and J by 1 base. This CDR3 comprises 18 residues. The CDR3 bases are TGTGCCAGCAGCCAAGGGGAATGGGGACTAAAGAACACCGGGGAGCTGTTTTTT. It is translated as CASSQGEWGLKNTGELFF.